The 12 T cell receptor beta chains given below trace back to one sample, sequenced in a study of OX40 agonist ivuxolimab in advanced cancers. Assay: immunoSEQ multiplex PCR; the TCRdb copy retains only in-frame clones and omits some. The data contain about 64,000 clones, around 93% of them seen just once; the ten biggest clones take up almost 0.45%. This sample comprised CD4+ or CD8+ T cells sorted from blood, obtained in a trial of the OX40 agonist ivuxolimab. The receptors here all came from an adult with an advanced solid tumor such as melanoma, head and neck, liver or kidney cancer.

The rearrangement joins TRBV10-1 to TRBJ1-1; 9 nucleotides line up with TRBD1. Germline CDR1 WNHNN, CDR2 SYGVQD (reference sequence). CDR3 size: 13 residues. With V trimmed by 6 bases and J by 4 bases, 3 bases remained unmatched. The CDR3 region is CASSHRGPTEAFF. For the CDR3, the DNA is TGCGCCAGCAGCCACAGGGGGCCCACTGAAGCTTTCTTT.

This CDR3 is CASSLRGRGTDTQYF. In nucleotides, the CDR3 is TGTGCCAGCAGTTTGCGCGGGAGGGGCACAGATACGCAGTATTTT. This sequence joins TRBV28 and TRBJ2-3, with 9 bases matching TRBD2. Per the germline V gene, CDR1 is MDHEN and CDR2 is SYDVKM. The J segment lost 1 base and the V segment lost 3 bases, leaving 2 bases of the junction unmatched. This CDR3 has 15 amino acids.

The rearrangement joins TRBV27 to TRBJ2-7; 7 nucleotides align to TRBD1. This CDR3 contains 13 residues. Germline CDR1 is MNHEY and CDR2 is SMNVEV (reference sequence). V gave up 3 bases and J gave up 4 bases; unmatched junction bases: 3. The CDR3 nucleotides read TGTGCCAGCAGTTTGGACAGGAGTTACGAGCAGTACTTC. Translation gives CASSLDRSYEQYF.

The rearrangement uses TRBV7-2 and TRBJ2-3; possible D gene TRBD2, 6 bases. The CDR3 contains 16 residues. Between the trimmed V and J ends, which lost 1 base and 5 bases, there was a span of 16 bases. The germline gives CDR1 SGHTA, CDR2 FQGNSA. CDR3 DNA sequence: TGTGCCAGCAGCTTAGGCCCTGGCGGGATTGGAGATACGCAGTATTTT. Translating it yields CASSLGPGGIGDTQYF.

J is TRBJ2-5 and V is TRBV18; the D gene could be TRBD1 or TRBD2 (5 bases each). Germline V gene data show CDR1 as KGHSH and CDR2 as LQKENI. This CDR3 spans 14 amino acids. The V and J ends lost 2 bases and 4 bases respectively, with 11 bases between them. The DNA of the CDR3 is TGTGCCAGCTCACCAGGGGGTTTAGGAGAGACCCAGTACTTC. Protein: CASSPGGLGETQYF.

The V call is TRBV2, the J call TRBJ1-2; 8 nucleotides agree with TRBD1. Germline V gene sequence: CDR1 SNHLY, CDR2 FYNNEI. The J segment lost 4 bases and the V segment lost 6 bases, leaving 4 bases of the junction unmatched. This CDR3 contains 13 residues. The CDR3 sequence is CASRDREGYGYTF. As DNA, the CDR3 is TGTGCCAGCAGGGACAGGGAAGGCTATGGCTACACCTTC. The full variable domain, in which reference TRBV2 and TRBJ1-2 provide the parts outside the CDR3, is EPEVTQTPSHQVTQMGQEVILRCVPISNHLYFYWYRQILGQKVEFLVSFYNNEISEKSEIFDDQFSVERPDGSNFTLKIRSTKLEDSAMYFCASRDREGYGYTFGSGTRLTVV.

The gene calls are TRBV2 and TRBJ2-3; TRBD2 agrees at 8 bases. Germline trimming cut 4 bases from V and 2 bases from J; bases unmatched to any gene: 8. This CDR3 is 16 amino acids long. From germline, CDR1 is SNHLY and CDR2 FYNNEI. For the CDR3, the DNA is TGTGCCAGCAGTGGTAGCGGGATGGGGGACACAGATACGCAGTATTTT. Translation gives CASSGSGMGDTDTQYF. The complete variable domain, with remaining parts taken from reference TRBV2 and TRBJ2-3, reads EPEVTQTPSHQVTQMGQEVILRCVPISNHLYFYWYRQILGQKVEFLVSFYNNEISEKSEIFDDQFSVERPDGSNFTLKIRSTKLEDSAMYFCASSGSGMGDTDTQYFGPGTRLTVL.

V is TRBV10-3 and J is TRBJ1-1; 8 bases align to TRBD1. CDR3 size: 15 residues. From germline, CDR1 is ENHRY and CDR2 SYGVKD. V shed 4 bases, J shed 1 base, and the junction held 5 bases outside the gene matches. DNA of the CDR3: TGTGCCATCAGTGGACTAGGACAGGGGAACACTGAAGCTTTCTTT. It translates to CAISGLGQGNTEAFF.

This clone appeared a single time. This chain's CDR3 is CASSITGWVAGANVLTF. The CDR3 DNA reads as TGTGCCAGCAGTATTACAGGTTGGGTAGCTGGGGCCAACGTCCTGACTTTC. The chain couples TRBV28 to TRBJ2-6, with D perhaps matching TRBD1 (5 bases). CDR3 size: 17 residues. V was clipped by 5 bases and J by 2 bases, with 16 bases between them. Germline V gene lookup returns CDR1 MDHEN and CDR2 SYDVKM. Full variable domain (rest looked up from reference TRBV28 and TRBJ2-6): DVKVTQSSRYLVKRTGEKVFLECVQDMDHENMFWYRQDPGLGLRLIYFSYDVKMKEKGDIPEGYSVSREKKERFSLILESASTNQTSMYLCASSITGWVAGANVLTFGAGSRLTVL.

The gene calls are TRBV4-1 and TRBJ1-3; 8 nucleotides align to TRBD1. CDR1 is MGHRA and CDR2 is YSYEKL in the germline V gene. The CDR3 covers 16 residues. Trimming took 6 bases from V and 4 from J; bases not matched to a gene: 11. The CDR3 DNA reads TGCGCCAGCAGATCTCTCGGGGACAGGAGAGGAAACACCATATATTTT. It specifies CASRSLGDRRGNTIYF.

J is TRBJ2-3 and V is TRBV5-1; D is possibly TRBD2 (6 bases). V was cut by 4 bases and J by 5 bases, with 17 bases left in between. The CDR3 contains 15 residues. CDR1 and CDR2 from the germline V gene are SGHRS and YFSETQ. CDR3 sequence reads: CASSLRTISGDTQYF. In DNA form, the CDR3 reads TGCGCCAGCAGCCTCCGGACTATCTCTGGAGATACGCAGTATTTT.

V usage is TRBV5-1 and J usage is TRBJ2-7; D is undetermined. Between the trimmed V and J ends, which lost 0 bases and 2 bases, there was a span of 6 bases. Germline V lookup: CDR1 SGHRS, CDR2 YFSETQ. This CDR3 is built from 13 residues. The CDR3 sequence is CASSLDLPYEQYF. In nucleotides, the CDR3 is TGCGCCAGCAGCTTGGATCTACCCTACGAGCAGTACTTC.